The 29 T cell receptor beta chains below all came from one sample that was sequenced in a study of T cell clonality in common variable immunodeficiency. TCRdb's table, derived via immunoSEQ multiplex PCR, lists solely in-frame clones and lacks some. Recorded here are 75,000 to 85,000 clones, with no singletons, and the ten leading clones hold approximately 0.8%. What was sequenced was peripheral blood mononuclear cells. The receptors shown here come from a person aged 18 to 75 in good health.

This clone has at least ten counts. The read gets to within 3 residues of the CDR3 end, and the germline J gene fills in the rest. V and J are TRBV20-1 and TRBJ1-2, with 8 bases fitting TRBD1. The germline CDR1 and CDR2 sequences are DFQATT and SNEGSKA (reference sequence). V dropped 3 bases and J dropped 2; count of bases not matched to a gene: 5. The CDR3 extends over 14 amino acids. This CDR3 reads CSARPAGGNYGYTF. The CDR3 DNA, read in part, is TGCAGTGCTAGGCCGGCAGGGGGCAACTATGGC.

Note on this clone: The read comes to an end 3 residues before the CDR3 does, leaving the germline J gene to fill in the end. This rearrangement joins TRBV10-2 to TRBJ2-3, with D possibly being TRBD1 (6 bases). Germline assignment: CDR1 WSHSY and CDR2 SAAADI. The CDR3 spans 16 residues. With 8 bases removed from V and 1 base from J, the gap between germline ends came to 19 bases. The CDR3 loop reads CASGTEQGARTDTQYF. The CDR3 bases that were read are TGCGCCAGCGGTACGGAACAGGGCGCCCGCACAGATACG.

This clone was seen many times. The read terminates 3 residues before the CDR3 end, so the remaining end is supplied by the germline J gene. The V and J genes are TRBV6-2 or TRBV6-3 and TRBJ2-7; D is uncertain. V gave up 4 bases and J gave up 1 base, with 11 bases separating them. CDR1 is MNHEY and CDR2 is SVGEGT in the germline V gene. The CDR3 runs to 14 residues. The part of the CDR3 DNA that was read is TGTGCCAGCAGTTCGTTTGGCGGATCCTACGAG. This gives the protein CASSSFGGSYE. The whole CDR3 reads CASSSFGGSYEQYF.

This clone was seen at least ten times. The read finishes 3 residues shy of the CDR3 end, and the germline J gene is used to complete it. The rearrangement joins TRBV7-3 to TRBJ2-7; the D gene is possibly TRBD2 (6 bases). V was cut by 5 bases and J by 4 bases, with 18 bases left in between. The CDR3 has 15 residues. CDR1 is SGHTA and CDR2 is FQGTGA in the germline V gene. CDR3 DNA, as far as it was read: TGTGCCAGCAGCCCCAACGGGGGACTCGGGTACGAG. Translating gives CASSPNGGLGYE. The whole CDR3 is CASSPNGGLGYEQYF.

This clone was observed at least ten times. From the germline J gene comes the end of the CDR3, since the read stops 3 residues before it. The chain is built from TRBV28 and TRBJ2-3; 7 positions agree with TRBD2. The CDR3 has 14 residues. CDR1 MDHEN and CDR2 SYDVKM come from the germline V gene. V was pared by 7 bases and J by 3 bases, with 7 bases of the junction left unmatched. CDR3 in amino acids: CASTPRGVTDTQYF. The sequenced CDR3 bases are TGTGCCAGCACCCCTCGGGGGGTAACAGATACG. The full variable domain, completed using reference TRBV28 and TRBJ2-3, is DVKVTQSSRYLVKRTGEKVFLECVQDMDHENMFWYRQDPGLGLRLIYFSYDVKMKEKGDIPEGYSVSREKKERFSLILESASTNQTSMYLCASTPRGVTDTQYFGPGTRLTVL.

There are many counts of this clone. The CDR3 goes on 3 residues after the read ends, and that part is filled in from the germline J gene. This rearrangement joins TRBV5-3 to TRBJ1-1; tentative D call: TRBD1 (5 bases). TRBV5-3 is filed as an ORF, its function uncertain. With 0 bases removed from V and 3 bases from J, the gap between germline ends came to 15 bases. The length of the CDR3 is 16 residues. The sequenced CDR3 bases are TGTGCCAGAAGCTTGGTCATCCTTCGAGGGGACACTGAA. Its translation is CARSLVILRGDTE. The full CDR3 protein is CARSLVILRGDTEAFF.

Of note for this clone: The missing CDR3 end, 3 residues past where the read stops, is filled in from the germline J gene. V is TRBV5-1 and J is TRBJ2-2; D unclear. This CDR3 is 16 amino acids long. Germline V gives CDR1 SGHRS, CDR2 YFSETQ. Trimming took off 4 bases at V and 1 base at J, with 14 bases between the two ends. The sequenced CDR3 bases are TGCGCCAGCAGCATGTACCGAATAGTGAACACCGGGGAG. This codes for CASSMYRIVNTGE. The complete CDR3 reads CASSMYRIVNTGELFF.

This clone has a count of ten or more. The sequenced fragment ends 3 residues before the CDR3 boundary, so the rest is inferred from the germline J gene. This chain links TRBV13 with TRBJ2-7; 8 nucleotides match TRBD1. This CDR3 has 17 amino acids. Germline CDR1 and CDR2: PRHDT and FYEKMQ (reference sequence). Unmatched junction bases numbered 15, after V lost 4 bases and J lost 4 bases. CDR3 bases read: TGTGCCAGCAGCTACCTCTCCGACAGGGGACGGGGGTACGAG. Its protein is CASSYLSDRGRGYE. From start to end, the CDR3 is CASSYLSDRGRGYEQYF.

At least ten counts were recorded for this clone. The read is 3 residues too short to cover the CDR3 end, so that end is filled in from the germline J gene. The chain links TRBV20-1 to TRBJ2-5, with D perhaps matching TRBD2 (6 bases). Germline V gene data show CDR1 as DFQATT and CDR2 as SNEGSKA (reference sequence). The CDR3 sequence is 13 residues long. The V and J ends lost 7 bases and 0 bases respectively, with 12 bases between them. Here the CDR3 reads CSGTNTYQETQYF. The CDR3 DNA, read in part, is TGCAGTGGGACTAATACTTACCAAGAGACC.

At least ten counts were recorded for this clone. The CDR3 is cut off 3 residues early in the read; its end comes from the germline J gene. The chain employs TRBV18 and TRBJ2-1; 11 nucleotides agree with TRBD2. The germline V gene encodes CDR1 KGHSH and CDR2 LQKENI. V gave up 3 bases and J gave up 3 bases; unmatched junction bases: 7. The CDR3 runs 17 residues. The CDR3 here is CASSPTRTSGHYNEQFF. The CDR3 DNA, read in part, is TGTGCCAGCTCACCCACGAGGACTAGCGGGCACTACAATGAG.

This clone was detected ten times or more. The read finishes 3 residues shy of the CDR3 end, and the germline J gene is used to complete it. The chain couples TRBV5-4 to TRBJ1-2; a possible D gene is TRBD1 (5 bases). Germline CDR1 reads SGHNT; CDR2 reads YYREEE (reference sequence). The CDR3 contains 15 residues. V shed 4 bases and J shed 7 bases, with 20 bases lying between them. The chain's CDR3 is CASSPGGTNYGGYTF. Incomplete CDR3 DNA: TGTGCCAGCAGCCCCGGGGGAACTAACTATGGTGGC.

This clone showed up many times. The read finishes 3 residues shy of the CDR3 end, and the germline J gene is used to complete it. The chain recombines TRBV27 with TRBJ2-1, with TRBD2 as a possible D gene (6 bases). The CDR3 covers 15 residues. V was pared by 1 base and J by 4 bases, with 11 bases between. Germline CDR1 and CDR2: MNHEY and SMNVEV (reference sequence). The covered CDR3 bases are TGTGCCAGCAGTTTATGGGGACTCCGATACAATGAG. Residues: CASSLWGLRYNE. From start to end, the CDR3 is CASSLWGLRYNEQFF.

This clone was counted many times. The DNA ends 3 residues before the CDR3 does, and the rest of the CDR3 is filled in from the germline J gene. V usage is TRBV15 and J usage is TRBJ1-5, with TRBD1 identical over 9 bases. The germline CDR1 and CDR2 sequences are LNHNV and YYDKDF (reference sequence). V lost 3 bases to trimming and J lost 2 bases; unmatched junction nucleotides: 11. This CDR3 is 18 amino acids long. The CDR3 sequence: CATSSWGGQGGGNQPQHF. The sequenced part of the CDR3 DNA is TGTGCCACCAGCAGCTGGGGGGGACAGGGTGGGGGCAATCAGCCC.

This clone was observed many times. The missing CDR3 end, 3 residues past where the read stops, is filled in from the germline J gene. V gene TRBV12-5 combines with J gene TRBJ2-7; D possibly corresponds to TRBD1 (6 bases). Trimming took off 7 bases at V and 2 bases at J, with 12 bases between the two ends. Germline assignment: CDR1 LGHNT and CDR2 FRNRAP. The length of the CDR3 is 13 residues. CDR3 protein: CASAVDRAYEQYF. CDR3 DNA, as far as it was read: TGTGCTAGTGCCGTGGACAGAGCCTACGAG.

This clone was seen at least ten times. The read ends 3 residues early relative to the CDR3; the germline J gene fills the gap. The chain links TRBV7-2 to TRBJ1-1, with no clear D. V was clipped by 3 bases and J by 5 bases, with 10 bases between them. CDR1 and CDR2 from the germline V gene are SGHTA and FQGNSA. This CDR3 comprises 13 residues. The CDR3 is CASSFETRTEAFF. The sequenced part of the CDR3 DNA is TGTGCCAGCAGCTTTGAGACCAGGACTGAA.

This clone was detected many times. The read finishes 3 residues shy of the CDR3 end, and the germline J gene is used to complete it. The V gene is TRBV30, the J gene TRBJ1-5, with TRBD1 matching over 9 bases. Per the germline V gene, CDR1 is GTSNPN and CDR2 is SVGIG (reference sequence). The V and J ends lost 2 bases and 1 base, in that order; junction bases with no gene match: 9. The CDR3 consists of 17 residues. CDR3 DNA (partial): TGTGCCTGGAGTTACAACCGAGGGACAGGGAGCAATCAGCCC. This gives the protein CAWSYNRGTGSNQP. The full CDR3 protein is CAWSYNRGTGSNQPQHF.

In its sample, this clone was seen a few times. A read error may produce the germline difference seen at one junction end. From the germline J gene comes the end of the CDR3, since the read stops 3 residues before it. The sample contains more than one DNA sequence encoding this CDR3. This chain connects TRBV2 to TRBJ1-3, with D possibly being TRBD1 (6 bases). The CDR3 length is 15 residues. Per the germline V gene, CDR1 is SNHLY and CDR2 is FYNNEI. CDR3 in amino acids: CASTPDRTTGNTIYF. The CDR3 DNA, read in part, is TGTGCCAGCACCCCAGACAGGACGACTGGAAACACG. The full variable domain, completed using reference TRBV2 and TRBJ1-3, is EPEVTQTPSHQVTQMGQEVILRCVPISNHLYFYWYRQILGQKVEFLVSFYNNEISEKSEIFDDQFSVERPDGSNFTLKIRSTKLEDSAMYFCASTPDRTTGNTIYFGEGSWLTVV.

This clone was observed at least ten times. Partial CDR3 DNA: TGTGCCAGCAGCTTCCGGGACAGATGGGATGAAAAA. As protein: CASSFRDRWDEK. The complete CDR3 sequence is CASSFRDRWDEKLFF. V is TRBV5-6 and J is TRBJ1-4, with 7 bases matching TRBD1. The read halts 3 residues ahead of the CDR3 end, with the missing end drawn from the germline J gene. The junction had 7 bases not matched to a gene; V was cut back by 2 bases and J by 6 bases. The CDR3 is 15 residues long. The germline gives CDR1 SGHDT, CDR2 YYEEEE.

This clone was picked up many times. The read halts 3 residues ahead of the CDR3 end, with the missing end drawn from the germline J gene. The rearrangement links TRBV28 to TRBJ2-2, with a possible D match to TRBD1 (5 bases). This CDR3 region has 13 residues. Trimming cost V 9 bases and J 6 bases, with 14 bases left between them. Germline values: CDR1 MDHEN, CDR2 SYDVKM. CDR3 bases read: TGTGCCAGTCAAACACAGGTCCCCGGGGAG. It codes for CASQTQVPGE. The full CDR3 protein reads CASQTQVPGELFF. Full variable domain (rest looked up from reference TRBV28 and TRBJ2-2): DVKVTQSSRYLVKRTGEKVFLECVQDMDHENMFWYRQDPGLGLRLIYFSYDVKMKEKGDIPEGYSVSREKKERFSLILESASTNQTSMYLCASQTQVPGELFFGEGSRLTVL.

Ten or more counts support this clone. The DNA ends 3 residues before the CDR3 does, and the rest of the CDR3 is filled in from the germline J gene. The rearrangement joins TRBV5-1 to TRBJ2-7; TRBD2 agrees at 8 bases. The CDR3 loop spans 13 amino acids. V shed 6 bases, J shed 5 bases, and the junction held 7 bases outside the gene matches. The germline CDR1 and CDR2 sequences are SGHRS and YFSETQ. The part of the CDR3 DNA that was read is TGCGCCAGCACCCGCGGGGGGTCGGACGAG. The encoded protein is CASTRGGSDE. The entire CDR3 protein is CASTRGGSDEQYF.

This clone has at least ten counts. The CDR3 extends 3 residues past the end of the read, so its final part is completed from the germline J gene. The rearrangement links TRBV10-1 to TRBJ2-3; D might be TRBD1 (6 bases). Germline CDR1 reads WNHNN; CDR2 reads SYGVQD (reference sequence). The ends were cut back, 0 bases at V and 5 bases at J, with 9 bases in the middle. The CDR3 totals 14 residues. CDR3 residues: CASSESHREDTQYF. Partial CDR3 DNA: TGCGCCAGCAGTGAGTCCCACAGGGAAGATACG.

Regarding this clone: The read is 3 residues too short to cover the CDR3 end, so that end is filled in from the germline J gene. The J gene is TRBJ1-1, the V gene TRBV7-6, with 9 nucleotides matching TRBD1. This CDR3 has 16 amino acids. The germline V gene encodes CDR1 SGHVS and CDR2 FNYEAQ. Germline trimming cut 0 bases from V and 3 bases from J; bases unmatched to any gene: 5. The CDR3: CASSLAGGQGYTEAFF. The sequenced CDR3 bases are TGTGCCAGCAGCTTAGCGGGGGGACAGGGTTACACTGAA.

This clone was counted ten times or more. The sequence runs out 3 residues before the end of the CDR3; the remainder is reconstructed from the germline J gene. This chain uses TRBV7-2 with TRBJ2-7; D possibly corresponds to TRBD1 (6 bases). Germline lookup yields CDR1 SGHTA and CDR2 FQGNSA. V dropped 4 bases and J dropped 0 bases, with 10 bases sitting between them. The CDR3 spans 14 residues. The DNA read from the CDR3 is TGTGCCAGCAGCTCCAACAGGGACTCCTACGAG. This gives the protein CASSSNRDSYE. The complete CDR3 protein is CASSSNRDSYEQYF.

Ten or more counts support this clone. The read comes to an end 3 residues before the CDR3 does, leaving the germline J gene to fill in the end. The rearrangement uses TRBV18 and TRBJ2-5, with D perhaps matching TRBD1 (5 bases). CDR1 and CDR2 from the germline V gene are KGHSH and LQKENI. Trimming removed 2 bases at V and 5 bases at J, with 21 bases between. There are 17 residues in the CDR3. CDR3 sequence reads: CASSPYGGAASGETQYF. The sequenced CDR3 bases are TGTGCCAGCTCACCATACGGTGGGGCGGCGTCAGGGGAGACC.

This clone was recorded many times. The DNA read from the CDR3 is TGTGCCAGTAGCCACCACAGGGAAGAGGACGAG. Translation: CASSHHREEDE. In full, the CDR3 reads CASSHHREEDEQYF. The chain carries TRBV19 and TRBJ2-7; maybe TRBD1 (6 bases). The CDR3 extends 3 residues past the end of the read, so its final part is completed from the germline J gene. The CDR3 sequence is 14 residues long. The V gene's germline CDR1 is LNHDA and CDR2 SQIVND (reference sequence). V lost 6 bases and J 5 bases, leaving 17 bases between the germline ends.

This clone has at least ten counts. Incomplete CDR3 DNA: TGTGCCAGTAGACGGTCAGGAATACCGACCTACGAG. Amino acid sequence: CASRRSGIPTYE. The entire CDR3 sequence reads CASRRSGIPTYEQYF. This chain joins TRBV12-3 or TRBV12-4 and TRBJ2-7; no firm D call. The read terminates 3 residues ahead of where the CDR3 ends, so the germline J gene completes it. V lost 9 bases, J lost 2 bases, and 20 bases lay in between. The CDR3 spans 15 residues.

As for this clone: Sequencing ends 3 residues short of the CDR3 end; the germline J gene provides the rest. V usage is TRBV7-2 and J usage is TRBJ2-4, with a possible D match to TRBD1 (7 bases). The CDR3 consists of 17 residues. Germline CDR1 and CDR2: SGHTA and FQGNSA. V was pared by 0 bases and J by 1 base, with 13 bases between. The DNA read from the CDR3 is TGTGCCAGCAGCTTAGCCCCCAGGGGGGCGGCCAAAAACATT. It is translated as CASSLAPRGAAKNI. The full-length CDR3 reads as CASSLAPRGAAKNIQYF.

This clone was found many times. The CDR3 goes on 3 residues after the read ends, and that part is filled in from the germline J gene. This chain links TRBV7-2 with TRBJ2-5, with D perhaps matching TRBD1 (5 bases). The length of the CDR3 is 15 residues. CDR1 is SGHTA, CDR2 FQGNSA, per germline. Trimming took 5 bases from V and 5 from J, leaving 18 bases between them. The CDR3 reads CASSARPGLGETQYF. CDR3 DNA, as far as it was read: TGTGCCAGCAGCGCCCGGCCAGGGTTGGGGGAGACC.

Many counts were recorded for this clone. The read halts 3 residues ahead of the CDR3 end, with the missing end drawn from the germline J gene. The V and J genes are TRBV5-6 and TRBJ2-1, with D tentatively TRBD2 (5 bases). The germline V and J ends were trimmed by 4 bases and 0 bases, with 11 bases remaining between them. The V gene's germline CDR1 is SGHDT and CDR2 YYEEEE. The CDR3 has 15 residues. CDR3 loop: CASSGGSASYNEQFF. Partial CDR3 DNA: TGTGCCAGCAGCGGTGGTAGCGCCTCCTACAATGAG.